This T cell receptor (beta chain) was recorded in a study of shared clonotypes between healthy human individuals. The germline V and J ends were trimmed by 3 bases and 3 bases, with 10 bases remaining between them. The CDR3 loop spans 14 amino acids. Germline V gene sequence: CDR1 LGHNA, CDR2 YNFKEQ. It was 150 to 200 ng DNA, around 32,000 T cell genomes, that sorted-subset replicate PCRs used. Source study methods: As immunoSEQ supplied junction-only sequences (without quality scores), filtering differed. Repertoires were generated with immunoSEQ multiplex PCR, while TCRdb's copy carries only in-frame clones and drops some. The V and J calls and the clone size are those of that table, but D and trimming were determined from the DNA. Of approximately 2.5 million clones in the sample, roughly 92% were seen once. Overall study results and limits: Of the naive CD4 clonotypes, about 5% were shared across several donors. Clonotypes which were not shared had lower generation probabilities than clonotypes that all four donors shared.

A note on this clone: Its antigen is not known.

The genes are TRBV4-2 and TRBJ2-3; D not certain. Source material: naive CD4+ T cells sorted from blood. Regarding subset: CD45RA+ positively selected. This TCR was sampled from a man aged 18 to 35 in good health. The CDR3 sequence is CASSHAPGTDTQYF. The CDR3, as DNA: TGTGCCAGCAGCCATGCTCCTGGGACAGATACGCAGTATTTT.